These 17 T cell receptor beta chains originate from one sample sequenced in a study of shared clonotypes between healthy human individuals. Sequencing used immunoSEQ multiplex PCR; TCRdb keeps in-frame clones, though not all of them. Counted here are about 2.3 million clones, 85% to 95% occurring once; the ten biggest clones make up 0.37%. Sequenced: naive CD4+ T cells from PBMCs. Subset: CD45RA+ positively selected. Receptor source: a man between 18 and 35 years old in good health. Some clones in this sample may be carry-over from other donors' samples.

This rearrangement joins TRBV7-7 to TRBJ2-7, with 11 bases aligning to TRBD2. The CDR3 loop spans 14 amino acids. Germline V gene sequence: CDR1 SSHAT, CDR2 FNYEAQ (reference sequence). V shed 5 bases and J 6 bases; nucleotides not matched to a gene: 6. The CDR3 is CASSQTSGRGEQYF. The CDR3 bases are TGTGCCAGCAGCCAAACTAGCGGGAGAGGCGAGCAGTACTTC.

J is TRBJ1-3 and V is TRBV9; D possibly corresponds to TRBD1 (5 bases). V lost 4 bases, J lost 0 bases, and 14 bases lay in between. There are 16 residues in the CDR3. The V gene's germline CDR1 is SGDLS and CDR2 YYNGEE. The CDR3: CASSNRAGRSGNTIYF. The CDR3 DNA is TGTGCCAGCAGCAACCGAGCAGGGCGCTCTGGAAACACCATATATTTT.

The chain is built from TRBV28 and TRBJ1-1; 7 bases are a match to TRBD1. Germline-derived CDR1 and CDR2 are MDHEN and SYDVKM. Losses at the gene ends were 7 bases for V and 4 bases for J; bases not matched to a gene: 9. This CDR3 is built from 14 residues. CDR3 loop: CASTPGGVRTEAFF. The CDR3 DNA sequence: TGTGCCAGCACCCCAGGGGGGGTCCGCACTGAAGCTTTCTTT.

This chain connects TRBV6-1 to TRBJ1-1, with 7 bases fitting TRBD1. This CDR3 contains 13 residues. V dropped 6 bases and J dropped 11; count of bases not matched to a gene: 12. Germline V lookup: CDR1 MNHNS, CDR2 SASEGT. CDR3 sequence reads: CASSITGEESAFF. The CDR3 DNA sequence: TGTGCCAGCAGCATAACAGGGGAGGAATCGGCTTTCTTT.

V usage is TRBV5-4 and J usage is TRBJ1-4, with D uncertain. Between the trimmed V and J ends, which lost 2 bases and 0 bases, there was a span of 5 bases. From germline, CDR1 is SGHNT and CDR2 YYREEE (reference sequence). This CDR3 comprises 14 residues. CDR3 bases: TGTGCCAGCAGCTTAAGTACAACTAATGAAAAACTGTTTTTT. This sequence encodes CASSLSTTNEKLFF.

The chain combines TRBV27 with TRBJ1-2; 8 bases are a match to TRBD1. V dropped 5 bases and J dropped 5; count of bases not matched to a gene: 13. This CDR3 spans 16 amino acids. Germline V gives CDR1 MNHEY, CDR2 SMNVEV (reference sequence). The DNA of the CDR3 is TGTGCCAGCAGTACCTATTCCCGGGACAGGTTATATGGCTACACCTTC. It yields the protein CASSTYSRDRLYGYTF.

This chain connects TRBV7-2 to TRBJ2-2; 8 bases line up with TRBD1. Germline V lookup: CDR1 SGHTA, CDR2 FQGNSA. Losses at the gene ends were 5 bases for V and 4 bases for J; bases not matched to a gene: 6. This CDR3 is 15 amino acids long. CDR3 region: CASSDGQGGTGELFF. Here the CDR3 DNA reads TGTGCCAGCAGCGACGGACAGGGAGGCACCGGGGAGCTGTTTTTT. The variable domain in full, completed from reference TRBV7-2 and TRBJ2-2, reads GAGVSQSPSNKVTEKGKDVELRCDPISGHTALYWYRQSLGQGLEFLIYFQGNSAPDKSGLPSDRFSAERTGGSVSTLTIQRTQQEDSAVYLCASSDGQGGTGELFFGEGSRLTVL.

A note on this clone: The sample contains more than one DNA sequence encoding this CDR3. This chain connects TRBV18 to TRBJ2-5; D is ambiguous. The CDR3 totals 13 residues. The V and J ends lost 0 bases and 5 bases respectively, with 7 bases between them. Germline CDR1 is KGHSH and CDR2 is LQKENI. The CDR3 bases are TGTGCCAGCTCACCACCGGGCATCGAGACCCAGTACTTC. Translated: CASSPPGIETQYF.

V usage is TRBV11-2 and J usage is TRBJ2-1; TRBD1 aligns across 7 bases. Germline lookup yields CDR1 SGHAT and CDR2 FQNNGV. The CDR3 length is 15 residues. V gave up 5 bases and J gave up 0 bases; unmatched junction bases: 4. CDR3: CASSQQGSSYNEQFF. CDR3 coding DNA: TGTGCCAGCAGCCAACAGGGGAGCTCCTACAATGAGCAGTTCTTC.

This sequence joins TRBV28 and TRBJ1-4, with TRBD1 as a possible D gene (6 bases). V lost 5 bases, J lost 7 bases, and 17 bases lay in between. Germline V CDR1 and CDR2: MDHEN, SYDVKM. The CDR3 sequence is 15 residues long. CDR3 in DNA: TGTGCCAGCAGTGGAACAGGGAGGAAAGTTGAAAAACTGTTTTTT. Translation: CASSGTGRKVEKLFF.

The gene calls are TRBV6-6 and TRBJ2-5; unclear D gene. Germline V gene lookup returns CDR1 MNHNY and CDR2 SVGAGI (reference sequence). CDR3 length: 13 residues. Trimming took 5 bases from V and 5 from J, leaving 12 bases between them. CDR3: CASSVLSLETQYF. In nucleotides, the CDR3 is TGTGCCAGCAGTGTACTTAGCTTGGAGACCCAGTACTTC.

V is TRBV5-6 and J is TRBJ2-7; D is ambiguous. Germline CDR1 is SGHDT and CDR2 is YYEEEE. Trimming stripped 0 bases from V and 6 bases from J, with 7 bases between. The CDR3 extends over 12 amino acids. CDR3 in amino acids: CASSLVRGEQYF. The CDR3 DNA reads TGTGCCAGCAGCTTGGTACGAGGCGAGCAGTACTTC.

CDR3 amino acids: CASSPRTANYGYTF. The CDR3 region has the DNA TGTGCCAGCAGCCCACGTACCGCTAACTATGGCTACACCTTC. V and J are TRBV5-4 and TRBJ1-2; D uncertain. Germline V gives CDR1 SGHNT, CDR2 YYREEE (reference sequence). V was clipped by 4 bases and J by 0 bases, with 10 bases between them. CDR3 length: 14 amino acids. The whole variable domain, remainder taken from reference TRBV5-4 and TRBJ1-2, is ETGVTQSPTHLIKTRGQQVTLRCSSQSGHNTVSWYQQALGQGPQFIFQYYREEENGRGNFPPRFSGLQFPNYSSELNVNALELDDSALYLCASSPRTANYGYTFGSGTRLTVV.

The V call is TRBV5-1, the J call TRBJ2-3; no firm D call. CDR3 length equals 15 residues. Germline assignment: CDR1 SGHRS and CDR2 YFSETQ. Trimming stripped 0 bases from V and 1 base from J, with 9 bases between. Written as DNA, the CDR3 is TGCGCCAGCAGCTTGGATGGCGTGGGCACAGATACGCAGTATTTT. Residues: CASSLDGVGTDTQYF. The full variable domain, its missing parts supplied by reference TRBV5-1 and TRBJ2-3, is KAGVTQTPRYLIKTRGQQVTLSCSPISGHRSVSWYQQTPGQGLQFLFEYFSETQRNKGNFPGRFSGRQFSNSRSEMNVSTLELGDSALYLCASSLDGVGTDTQYFGPGTRLTVL.

Remarks on this clone: Other DNA sequences from this sample encode an identical CDR3 as well. The V call is TRBV7-9, the J call TRBJ2-5; D is unresolved. Between the trimmed V and J ends, which lost 0 bases and 4 bases, there was a span of 3 bases. The CDR3 contains 12 residues. Germline CDR1 and CDR2: SEHNR and FQNEAQ (reference sequence). CDR3 sequence: CASSLARETQYF. The CDR3 DNA sequence: TGTGCCAGCAGCTTAGCTCGAGAGACCCAGTACTTC.

The chain joins TRBV5-1 to TRBJ2-5; D is perhaps TRBD2 (6 bases). Trimming left V 9 bases short and J 2 bases short, with 8 bases between. CDR3 length: 11 amino acids. Germline V gene lookup returns CDR1 SGHRS and CDR2 YFSETQ. The CDR3 DNA sequence: TGCGCCACCCGGGGGCAAGAGACCCAGTACTTC. Translation: CATRGQETQYF.

The chain recombines TRBV30 with TRBJ1-2; tentatively, D is TRBD1 (5 bases). The V gene's germline CDR1 is GTSNPN and CDR2 SVGIG (reference sequence). V dropped 0 bases and J dropped 8 bases, with 13 bases sitting between them. The CDR3 contains 13 residues. The chain's CDR3 is CAWSVLPGTGYTF. For the CDR3, the DNA is TGTGCCTGGAGTGTACTTCCAGGGACCGGCTACACCTTC.